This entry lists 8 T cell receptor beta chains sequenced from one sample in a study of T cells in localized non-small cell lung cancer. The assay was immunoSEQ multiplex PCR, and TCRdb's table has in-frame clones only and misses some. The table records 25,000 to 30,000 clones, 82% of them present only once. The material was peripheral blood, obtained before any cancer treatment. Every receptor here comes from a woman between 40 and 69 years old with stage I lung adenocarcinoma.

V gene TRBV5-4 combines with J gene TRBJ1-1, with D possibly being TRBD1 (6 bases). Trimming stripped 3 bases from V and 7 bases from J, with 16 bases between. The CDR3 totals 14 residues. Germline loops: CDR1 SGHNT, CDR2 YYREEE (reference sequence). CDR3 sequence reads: CASSSIQGKNEAFF. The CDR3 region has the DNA TGTGCCAGCAGCTCGATACAGGGAAAAAATGAAGCTTTCTTT.

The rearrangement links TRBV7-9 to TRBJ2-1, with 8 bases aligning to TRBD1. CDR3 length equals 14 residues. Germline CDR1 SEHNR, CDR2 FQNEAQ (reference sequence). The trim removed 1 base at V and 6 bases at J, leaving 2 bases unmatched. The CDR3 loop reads CASSLGDRLNEQFF. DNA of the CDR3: TGTGCCAGCAGCTTAGGGGACAGGCTCAATGAGCAGTTCTTC.

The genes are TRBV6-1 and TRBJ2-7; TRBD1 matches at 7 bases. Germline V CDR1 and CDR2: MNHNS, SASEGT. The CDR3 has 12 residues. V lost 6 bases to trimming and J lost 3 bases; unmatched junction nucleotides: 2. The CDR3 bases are TGTGCCAGCAGGGGGACAGACTACGAGCAGTACTTC. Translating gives CASRGTDYEQYF.

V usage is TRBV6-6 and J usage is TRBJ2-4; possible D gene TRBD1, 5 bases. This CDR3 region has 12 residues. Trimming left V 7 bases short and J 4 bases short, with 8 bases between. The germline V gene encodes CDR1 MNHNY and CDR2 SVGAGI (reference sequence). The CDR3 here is CASIGVKNIQYF. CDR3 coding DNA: TGTGCCAGCATAGGGGTTAAAAACATTCAGTACTTC.

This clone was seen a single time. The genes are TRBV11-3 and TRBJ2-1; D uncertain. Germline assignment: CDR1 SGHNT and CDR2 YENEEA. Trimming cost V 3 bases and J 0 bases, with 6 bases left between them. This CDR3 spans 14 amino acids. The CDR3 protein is CASSLMSSYNEQFF. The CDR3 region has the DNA TGTGCCAGCAGCTTGATGAGCTCCTACAATGAGCAGTTCTTC.

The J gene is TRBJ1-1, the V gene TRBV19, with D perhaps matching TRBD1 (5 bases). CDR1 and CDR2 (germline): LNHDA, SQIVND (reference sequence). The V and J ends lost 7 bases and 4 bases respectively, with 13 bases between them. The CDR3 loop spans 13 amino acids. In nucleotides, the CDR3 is TGTGCCAGTACCTATGAAGGGGCCACTGAAGCTTTCTTT. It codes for CASTYEGATEAFF.

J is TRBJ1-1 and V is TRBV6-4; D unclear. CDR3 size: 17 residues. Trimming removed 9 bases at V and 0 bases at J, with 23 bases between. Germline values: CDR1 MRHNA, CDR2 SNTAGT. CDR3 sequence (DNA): TGTGCCAGTACGAGGCAAGGGTGGCATAGACTGAACACTGAAGCTTTCTTT. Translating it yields CASTRQGWHRLNTEAFF.

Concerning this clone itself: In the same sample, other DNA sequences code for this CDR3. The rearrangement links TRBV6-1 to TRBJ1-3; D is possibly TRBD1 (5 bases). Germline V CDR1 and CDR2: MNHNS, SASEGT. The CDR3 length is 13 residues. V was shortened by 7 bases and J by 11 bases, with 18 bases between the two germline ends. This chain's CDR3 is CASTTGEKGSIYF. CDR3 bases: TGTGCCAGCACGACGGGGGAAAAGGGGTCCATATATTTT.